This T cell receptor (beta chain) was recorded in a study of control samples from healthy donors and cancer patients. Produced via immunoSEQ multiplex PCR; TCRdb's table is partial and in-frame only. Here the sample spans under 50,000 clones, 70% to 90% being singletons. Trimming stripped 3 bases from V and 4 bases from J, with 15 bases between. The CDR3 is made up of 15 amino acids. From germline, CDR1 is MNHNS and CDR2 SASEGT. Sequenced sample: PBMCs. This TCR derives from a woman aged 55-70 years with lung cancer. V and J are TRBV6-1 and TRBJ1-1; tentatively, D is TRBD1 (6 bases). The CDR3 region has the DNA TGTGCCAGCAGTGAGTCGTCAGGGGCGGGCACTGAAGCTTTCTTT. Translating gives CASSESSGAGTEAFF.